These 30 T cell receptor beta chains originate from one sample sequenced in a study of chemoradiotherapy in HPV16-positive cancers. The method was immunoSEQ multiplex PCR; TCRdb's version includes in-frame clones alone and lacks a portion of them. The repertoire has more than 10,000 clones, 89% of them found once; the top ten carry over 20%. The specimen comprised blood, sampled from a patient who underwent chemoradiotherapy. These TCRs come from a human donor with HPV-associated anogenital cancer.

The chain is built from TRBV7-3 and TRBJ1-1; D perhaps matches TRBD1 (6 bases). Germline lookup yields CDR1 SGHTA and CDR2 FQGTGA. The CDR3 length is 13 residues. The V end lost 7 bases, the J end lost 8 bases, and 17 bases lay between the germline ends. The CDR3 DNA sequence: TGTGCCAGCACCCGAGGGGTCGGGGGCGAAGCTTTCTTT. Translating gives CASTRGVGGEAFF.

This rearrangement joins TRBV19 to TRBJ1-2; no definite D call. V gave up 4 bases and J gave up 0 bases, with 3 bases separating them. The CDR3 length is 12 residues. Looked up from germline, CDR1 is LNHDA and CDR2 is SQIVND (reference sequence). CDR3 sequence reads: CASSKPNYGYTF. The CDR3 DNA follows: TGTGCCAGTAGTAAACCTAACTATGGCTACACCTTC.

The CDR3, as DNA: TGTGCCAGCAGCCCGGGACCCTACAATGAGCAGTTCTTC. Translating it yields CASSPGPYNEQFF. The chain joins TRBV7-8 to TRBJ2-1, with D perhaps matching TRBD1 or TRBD2 (5 bases each). This CDR3 region has 13 residues. Germline CDR1 and CDR2: SGHVS and FQNEAQ. The V gene lost 5 bases and the J gene lost 2 bases, with 7 bases spanning the gap.

This sequence joins TRBV28 and TRBJ1-5; D remains ambiguous. CDR1 and CDR2 from the germline V gene are MDHEN and SYDVKM. The CDR3 loop spans 16 amino acids. Trimming left V 1 base short and J 0 bases short, with 10 bases between. In nucleotides, the CDR3 is TGTGCCAGCAGTTTATCTGGAGGTTATAGCAATCAGCCCCAGCATTTT. This codes for CASSLSGGYSNQPQHF. Full variable domain (remainder filled in from reference TRBV28 and TRBJ1-5): DVKVTQSSRYLVKRTGEKVFLECVQDMDHENMFWYRQDPGLGLRLIYFSYDVKMKEKGDIPEGYSVSREKKERFSLILESASTNQTSMYLCASSLSGGYSNQPQHFGDGTRLSIL.

Only one count was recorded for this clone. CDR3 DNA sequence: TGTGCCAGCAGCTCATCCGGGACACGGTACCAAGAGACCCAGTACTTC. Translation gives CASSSSGTRYQETQYF. The V gene is TRBV7-9, the J gene TRBJ2-5, with a tentative D call TRBD1 (6 bases). The CDR3 spans 16 residues. From germline, CDR1 is SEHNR and CDR2 FQNEAQ (reference sequence). V dropped 4 bases and J dropped 0 bases, with 15 bases sitting between them.

The chain has TRBV5-6 and TRBJ1-1, with D perhaps TRBD1 (5 bases). The CDR3 loop spans 14 amino acids. Germline CDR1 reads SGHDT; CDR2 reads YYEEEE. The V end was cut by 4 bases, the J end by 0 bases, with 10 bases between. In nucleotides, the CDR3 is TGTGCCAGCAGCAGGGGACTGATGAACACTGAAGCTTTCTTT. Amino acid sequence: CASSRGLMNTEAFF. Full variable domain (rest looked up from reference TRBV5-6 and TRBJ1-1): DAGVTQSPTHLIKTRGQQVTLRCSPKSGHDTVSWYQQALGQGPQFIFQYYEEEERQRGNFPDRFSGHQFPNYSSELNVNALLLGDSALYLCASSRGLMNTEAFFGQGTRLTVV.

The chain is built from TRBV29-1 and TRBJ2-5; TRBD1 might be the D (6 bases). V lost 5 bases to trimming and J lost 5 bases, with 12 bases between them. From germline, CDR1 is SQVTM and CDR2 ANQGSEA. The CDR3 is 12 amino acids. The CDR3 nucleotides read TGCAGCGTTCGAGGGGGTTGGGAGACCCAGTACTTC. It yields the protein CSVRGGWETQYF.

V and J are TRBV5-8 and TRBJ2-2; 8 nucleotides agree with TRBD2. V shed 4 bases and J 4 bases; nucleotides not matched to a gene: 6. Germline values: CDR1 SGHTS, CDR2 YDEGEE. This CDR3 has 15 residues. CDR3 loop: CASSPGGLGTGELFF. Here the CDR3 DNA reads TGTGCCAGCAGCCCGGGGGGGCTCGGCACCGGGGAGCTGTTTTTT.

This chain links TRBV19 with TRBJ1-6; D unresolved. The V end was cut by 8 bases, the J end by 9 bases, with 17 bases between. The CDR3 totals 14 residues. The V gene's germline CDR1 is LNHDA and CDR2 SQIVND (reference sequence). CDR3: CASSIQTWRSPLHF. The CDR3 DNA is TGTGCCAGTTCGATTCAGACATGGCGTTCACCCCTCCACTTT.

The V gene is TRBV29-1, the J gene TRBJ2-7, with D perhaps given as TRBD1 or TRBD2 (6 bases each). Trimming took off 0 bases at V and 2 bases at J, with 20 bases between the two ends. Germline V gives CDR1 SQVTM, CDR2 ANQGSEA. This CDR3 has 17 amino acids. The CDR3 nucleotides read TGCAGCGTTGAAGATTCGAGCTGGTCTAGGGGGGCCTACGAGCAGTACTTC. Its translation is CSVEDSSWSRGAYEQYF.

The chain employs TRBV2 and TRBJ2-7; D is possibly TRBD2 (6 bases). Germline V gene data show CDR1 as SNHLY and CDR2 as FYNNEI. Trimming left V 6 bases short and J 3 bases short, with 12 bases between. CDR3 length: 13 amino acids. CDR3 sequence reads: CASREGQFYEQYF. As DNA, the CDR3 is TGTGCCAGCAGGGAGGGCCAGTTCTACGAGCAGTACTTC. Together with reference TRBV2 and TRBJ2-7, the CDR3 gives the full variable domain: EPEVTQTPSHQVTQMGQEVILRCVPISNHLYFYWYRQILGQKVEFLVSFYNNEISEKSEIFDDQFSVERPDGSNFTLKIRSTKLEDSAMYFCASREGQFYEQYFGPGTRLTVT.

The chain uses TRBV4-2 and TRBJ1-3; possible D gene TRBD1, 6 bases. V lost 0 bases and J lost 0, with 9 bases in between. From germline, CDR1 is LGHNA and CDR2 YNFKEQ. This CDR3 comprises 16 residues. CDR3 in amino acids: CASSQEGGLSGNTIYF. The CDR3 DNA reads TGTGCCAGCAGCCAAGAGGGGGGGCTCTCTGGAAACACCATATATTTT.

The rearrangement joins TRBV18 to TRBJ2-6; perhaps TRBD2 as D (6 bases). V was clipped by 3 bases and J by 0 bases, with 9 bases between them. CDR3 size: 16 residues. Germline V CDR1 and CDR2: KGHSH, LQKENI. As DNA, the CDR3 is TGTGCCAGCTCACCCGGGGGTGGCTCTGGGGCCAACGTCCTGACTTTC. Translation gives CASSPGGGSGANVLTF.

The genes are TRBV9 and TRBJ2-5; D unresolved. CDR1 is SGDLS, CDR2 YYNGEE, per germline. This CDR3 has 16 residues. Trimming shortened V by 0 bases and J by 5 bases, and 17 bases separated the two germline ends. The CDR3 reads CASSVEASSISETQYF. The CDR3 DNA follows: TGTGCCAGCAGCGTAGAGGCTAGTAGTATTTCGGAGACCCAGTACTTC.

The V gene is TRBV19, the J gene TRBJ2-7; 9 bases line up with TRBD1. The CDR3 runs to 15 residues. Per germline, CDR1 LNHDA and CDR2 SQIVND (reference sequence). The trim removed 2 bases at V and 3 bases at J, leaving 5 bases unmatched. The CDR3 bases are TGTGCCAGTAGTATAACTGGGACAGGGAGCTACGAGCAGTACTTC. Its translation: CASSITGTGSYEQYF.

The genes are TRBV7-9 and TRBJ2-3; 10 bases are shared with TRBD2. J gave up 4 bases and V 5 bases, and 9 bases lay outside the gene matches. Germline CDR1 is SEHNR and CDR2 is FQNEAQ (reference sequence). This CDR3 is built from 16 residues. The CDR3 coding sequence is TGTGCCAGCAGCCTCCAGCGGGGGGGGGCAGCAGATACGCAGTATTTT. Translated, it gives CASSLQRGGAADTQYF.

The chain carries TRBV12-2 and TRBJ1-1. TRBV12-2 is an annotated pseudogene. This CDR3 is 14 amino acids long. This CDR3 is CASRLPGPVAEAFF. The CDR3 bases are TGTGCAAGTCGCTTACCCGGGCCGGTCGCTGAAGCTTTCTTT.

This clone was observed once. The chain joins TRBV9 to TRBJ2-1; no firm D call. Germline CDR1 SGDLS, CDR2 YYNGEE. The ends were cut back, 3 bases at V and 6 bases at J, with 22 bases in the middle. The CDR3 loop spans 17 amino acids. CDR3 region: CASSARLDSLLANEQFF. In nucleotides, the CDR3 is TGTGCCAGCAGCGCCCGTCTCGACTCCCTACTCGCCAATGAGCAGTTCTTC.

The CDR3 is CASSVVDGRAGNEQFF. CDR3 coding DNA: TGTGCCAGCAGCGTAGTGGACGGGAGGGCCGGGAATGAGCAGTTCTTC. The chain links TRBV9 to TRBJ2-1, with 8 bases matching TRBD2. Trimming took 0 bases from V and 7 from J; bases not matched to a gene: 9. CDR3 length: 16 amino acids. Per germline, CDR1 SGDLS and CDR2 YYNGEE.

The chain uses TRBV7-2 and TRBJ2-5, with 7 positions matching TRBD2. Germline V CDR1 and CDR2: SGHTA, FQGNSA. This CDR3 region has 15 residues. V was clipped by 3 bases and J by 0 bases; unmatched bases: 4. CDR3: CASSLFSGYQETQYF. The CDR3, as DNA: TGTGCCAGCAGCTTGTTTAGCGGGTACCAAGAGACCCAGTACTTC.

This clone appeared once. The CDR3 reads CASSLEGTATYEQYF. Here the CDR3 DNA reads TGTGCCAGCAGCTTAGAGGGGACAGCAACCTACGAGCAGTACTTC. The gene calls are TRBV7-2 and TRBJ2-7; 7 nucleotides agree with TRBD1. Trimming took 1 base from V and 2 from J; bases not matched to a gene: 5. Looked up from germline, CDR1 is SGHTA and CDR2 is FQGNSA. CDR3 length: 15 amino acids.

V and J are TRBV4-1 and TRBJ1-6; D may be TRBD1 (5 bases). This CDR3 region has 17 residues. Looked up from germline, CDR1 is MGHRA and CDR2 is YSYEKL. The germline V and J ends were trimmed by 3 bases and 0 bases, with 12 bases remaining between them. CDR3 amino acids: CASSQGPLSSYNSPLHF. The CDR3, as DNA: TGCGCCAGCAGCCAGGGACCGTTGAGCTCCTATAATTCACCCCTCCACTTT.

V and J are TRBV2 and TRBJ1-5; no reliable D call. Germline V lookup: CDR1 SNHLY, CDR2 FYNNEI. The CDR3 totals 13 residues. V lost 7 bases and J lost 2, with 9 bases in between. The CDR3, as DNA: TGTGCCAGCACCCGGCCGGGCAATCAGCCCCAGCATTTT. This sequence encodes CASTRPGNQPQHF.

V and J are TRBV7-9 and TRBJ1-2, with no clear D. CDR1 and CDR2 (germline): SEHNR, FQNEAQ (reference sequence). V was pared by 5 bases and J by 5 bases, with 12 bases between. The CDR3 contains 13 residues. CDR3 in amino acids: CASSGLQVYGYTF. In nucleotides, the CDR3 is TGTGCCAGCAGCGGCCTGCAGGTATATGGCTACACCTTC.

The chain joins TRBV9 to TRBJ1-2, with D unclear. Germline loops: CDR1 SGDLS, CDR2 YYNGEE. The CDR3 sequence is 14 residues long. V was pared by 4 bases and J by 5 bases, with 15 bases between. The CDR3 bases are TGTGCCAGCAGCCCTTTATCACGGGATTATGGCTACACCTTC. Its translation: CASSPLSRDYGYTF.

This chain uses TRBV28 with TRBJ1-5, with D hard to call. The CDR3 runs to 14 residues. V lost 10 bases to trimming and J lost 1 base, with 14 bases between them. Per germline, CDR1 MDHEN and CDR2 SYDVKM. CDR3 amino acids: CATRLGFSNQPQHF. The CDR3 bases are TGTGCCACCCGGCTGGGGTTCAGCAATCAGCCCCAGCATTTT.

The V call is TRBV19, the J call TRBJ2-2, with 8 positions matching TRBD2. After removal of 6 bases from V and 5 bases from J, the junction contained 2 bases not matched to a gene. CDR1 is LNHDA, CDR2 SQIVND, per germline (reference sequence). The CDR3 has 13 residues. This chain's CDR3 is CASRGLGTGELFF. Here the CDR3 DNA reads TGTGCCAGTAGGGGACTAGGGACCGGGGAGCTGTTTTTT.

The gene calls are TRBV28 and TRBJ1-1; 7 bases line up with TRBD1. V dropped 10 bases and J dropped 1; count of bases not matched to a gene: 12. Germline values: CDR1 MDHEN, CDR2 SYDVKM. There are 15 residues in the CDR3. The CDR3 coding sequence is TGTGCCACCGGGGCAGGGGGTACTTGGAACACTGAAGCTTTCTTT. This codes for CATGAGGTWNTEAFF.

The chain carries TRBV2 and TRBJ1-4; a possible D gene is TRBD1 (5 bases). Trimming shortened V by 5 bases and J by 0 bases, and 10 bases separated the two germline ends. The V gene's germline CDR1 is SNHLY and CDR2 FYNNEI. The CDR3 consists of 15 residues. The DNA of the CDR3 is TGTGCCAGCAGTAGGGACTTCACAACTAATGAAAAACTGTTTTTT. Translation gives CASSRDFTTNEKLFF.

The V gene is TRBV28, the J gene TRBJ2-1; TRBD2 matches at 7 bases. The J segment lost 1 base and the V segment lost 4 bases, leaving 4 bases of the junction unmatched. Germline V gene sequence: CDR1 MDHEN, CDR2 SYDVKM. This CDR3 comprises 15 residues. This chain's CDR3 is CASSSLGGSYNEQFF. The DNA of the CDR3 is TGTGCCAGCAGTTCCCTGGGGGGGTCCTACAATGAGCAGTTCTTC.